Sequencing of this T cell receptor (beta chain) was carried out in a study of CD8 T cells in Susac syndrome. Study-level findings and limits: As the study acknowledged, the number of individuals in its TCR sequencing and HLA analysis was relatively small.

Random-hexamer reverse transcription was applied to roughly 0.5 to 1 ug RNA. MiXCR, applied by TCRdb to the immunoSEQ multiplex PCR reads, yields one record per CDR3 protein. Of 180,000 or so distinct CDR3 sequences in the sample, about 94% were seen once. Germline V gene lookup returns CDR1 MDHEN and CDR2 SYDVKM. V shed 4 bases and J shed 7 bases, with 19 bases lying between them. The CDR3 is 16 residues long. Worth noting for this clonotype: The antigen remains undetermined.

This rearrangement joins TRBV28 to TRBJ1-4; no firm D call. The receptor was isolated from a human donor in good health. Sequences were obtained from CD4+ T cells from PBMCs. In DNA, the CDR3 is TGTGCCAGCAGTTCCCCCGGCGATCCCAATCTTGAAAAACTGTTTTTT. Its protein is CASSSPGDPNLEKLFF.